The 17 T cell receptor beta chains given below trace back to one sample, sequenced in a study of blood T cells in healthy people across ages. Sample-barcoded 5' priming and a J-beta primer mix drove a second PCR of 7 to 11 cycles. TCRdb called the 5' RACE reads again in MiXCR, with one record for every CDR3 protein. The table records nearly 800,000 distinct CDR3 sequences, roughly three fifths of them present only once. Sequencing was done on a sample of blood. These receptors were collected from a man aged 35-49 years in good health.

The V call is TRBV7-2, the J call TRBJ2-7; 8 positions agree with TRBD2. Germline V lookup: CDR1 SGHTA, CDR2 FQGNSA. Trimming took 6 bases from V and 4 from J; bases not matched to a gene: 14. The CDR3 is 16 amino acids. This chain's CDR3 is CASSARAGAFQYEQYF. The CDR3 region has the DNA TGTGCCAGCAGTGCCCGAGCGGGGGCCTTTCAGTACGAGCAGTACTTC.

The table lists this clonotype with a count of one. An end of the junction differs from the germline gene, which may be a read error. This chain joins TRBV7-3 and TRBJ2-2, with D perhaps TRBD2 (5 bases). In germline, CDR1 is SGHTA, CDR2 FQGTGA. The CDR3 covers 14 residues. This CDR3 reads CTSVPLANTGELFF. The CDR3 DNA reads TGTACCAGCGTCCCACTAGCGAACACCGGGGAGCTGTTTTTT.

J is TRBJ2-5 and V is TRBV25-1; the match to TRBD1 covers 8 bases. The DNA end is more similar to TRBJ2-7, so the J call may be wrong. Germline values: CDR1 MGHDK, CDR2 SYGVNS. There are 11 residues in the CDR3. The CDR3 reads CAAGTGYEQYF. The CDR3 DNA reads as TGTGCTGCCGGGACAGGTTACGAGCAGTACTTC.

The chain employs TRBV24-1 and TRBJ2-3; 11 bases line up with TRBD2. CDR1 is KGHDR and CDR2 is SFDVKD in the germline V gene. V lost 0 bases to trimming and J lost 7 bases; unmatched junction nucleotides: 11. There are 18 residues in the CDR3. The DNA for the CDR3 is TGTGCCACCAGTGATTTGGTCCCCACTAGCGGGAGCATGTATACGCAGTATTTT. Translating it yields CATSDLVPTSGSMYTQYF.

This clonotype has just a few counts. The rearrangement uses TRBV6-6 and TRBJ1-6, with a weak D call TRBD1 (6 bases). The CDR3 extends over 14 amino acids. The germline V and J ends were trimmed by 2 bases and 6 bases, with 8 bases remaining between them. The V gene's germline CDR1 is MNHNY and CDR2 SVGAGI (reference sequence). The CDR3 region has the DNA TGTGCCAGCAGTTACACAGGGACTAATTCACCCCTCCACTTT. Protein: CASSYTGTNSPLHF.

V usage is TRBV4-3 and J usage is TRBJ2-4, with a weak D call TRBD1 (6 bases). Judging by the DNA end, TRBJ2-7 fits better; the J call may be wrong. The CDR3 covers 13 residues. Germline loops: CDR1 LGHNA, CDR2 YSLEER. CDR3 sequence reads: CASSPGRGYEQYF. DNA of the CDR3: TGCGCCAGCAGCCCGGGCAGGGGCTACGAGCAGTACTTC.

V gene TRBV29-1 combines with J gene TRBJ2-5, with TRBD2 as a possible D gene (7 bases). In germline, CDR1 is SQVTM, CDR2 ANQGSEA. The V end was cut by 3 bases, the J end by 4 bases, with 15 bases between. This CDR3 is built from 14 residues. CDR3 protein: CSVDGRGGGETQYF. In nucleotides, the CDR3 is TGCAGCGTTGACGGCAGGGGAGGGGGAGAGACCCAGTACTTC. The complete variable domain, with remaining parts taken from reference TRBV29-1 and TRBJ2-5, reads SAVISQKPSRDICQRGTSLTIQCQVDSQVTMMFWYRQQPGQSLTLIATANQGSEATYESGFVIDKFPISRPNLTFSTLTVSNMSPEDSSIYLCSVDGRGGGETQYFGPGTRLLVL.

There are many counts of this clonotype. The chain is built from TRBV20-1 and TRBJ2-5, with D perhaps given as TRBD1 or TRBD2 (5 bases each). This CDR3 spans 14 amino acids. The V and J ends lost 6 bases and 4 bases respectively, with 18 bases between them. Germline values: CDR1 DFQATT, CDR2 SNEGSKA (reference sequence). This CDR3 is CSATGTQGTETQYF. In DNA form, the CDR3 reads TGCAGTGCAACCGGGACCCAAGGAACAGAGACCCAGTACTTC.

This clonotype was counted only a few times. A much more abundant neighbour one base away suggests this may be a read error. The chain uses TRBV5-5 and TRBJ2-7, with TRBD2 as a possible D gene (6 bases). The CDR3 is 15 amino acids. Germline CDR1 SGHKS, CDR2 YYEKEE (reference sequence). V lost 3 bases, J lost 7 bases, and 20 bases lay in between. CDR3 sequence reads: CASSSLAVTYNEQYF. CDR3 in DNA: TGTGCCAGCAGCTCCTTAGCGGTTACCTACAATGAGCAGTACTTC.

The V gene is TRBV20-1, the J gene TRBJ2-7; TRBD2 aligns across 7 bases. After removal of 6 bases from V and 4 bases from J, the junction contained 6 bases not matched to a gene. Germline V CDR1 and CDR2: DFQATT, SNEGSKA (reference sequence). CDR3 length: 12 residues. CDR3 DNA: TGCAGTGCAGCCGGGACTACTTACGAGCAGTACTTC. This encodes CSAAGTTYEQYF.

This clonotype was picked up a small number of times. V usage is TRBV21-1 and J usage is TRBJ2-7; TRBD1 is taken as the D call from the table, unchecked against the DNA. TRBV21-1 is noted as a pseudogene. The CDR3 totals 15 residues. The CDR3 region is CASIPWKQETYEQYF. Written as DNA, the CDR3 is TGTGCCAGCATCCCATGGAAACAGGAAACCTACGAGCAGTACTTC.

This sequence joins TRBV4-2 and TRBJ2-4, with 13 positions matching TRBD2. The trim removed 4 bases at V and 1 base at J, leaving 1 base unmatched. There are 16 residues in the CDR3. The V gene's germline CDR1 is LGHNA and CDR2 YNFKEQ. CDR3 nucleotide sequence: TGTGCCAGCAGCCCGACTAGCGGGGGGGCCAAAAACATTCAGTACTTC. This encodes CASSPTSGGAKNIQYF.

V is TRBV15 and J is TRBJ1-6; 9 nucleotides line up with TRBD1. The germline V gene has CDR1 LNHNV and CDR2 YYDKDF (reference sequence). Trimming took 1 base from V and 8 from J; bases not matched to a gene: 6. The CDR3 length is 16 residues. The CDR3 spells CATSRATGTGYSPLHF. The CDR3 DNA follows: TGTGCCACCAGCAGAGCAACCGGGACAGGGTATTCACCCCTCCACTTT.

The chain is built from TRBV15 and TRBJ2-5, with unresolved D. The J call may not be correct, given that the DNA end is closer to TRBJ2-7. Germline V gene data show CDR1 as LNHNV and CDR2 as YYDKDF (reference sequence). This CDR3 contains 12 residues. CDR3 region: CATSRDGHEQYF. CDR3 in DNA: TGTGCCACCAGCAGAGATGGGCACGAGCAGTACTTC.

This clonotype came up a few times. This rearrangement joins TRBV6-5 to TRBJ2-5; D is ambiguous. This CDR3 is 14 amino acids long. V gave up 6 bases and J gave up 5 bases, with 16 bases separating them. Germline values: CDR1 MNHEY, CDR2 SVGAGI. CDR3 sequence: CASSPPWSRETQYF. The CDR3 DNA is TGTGCCAGCAGCCCCCCCTGGAGTCGGGAGACCCAGTACTTC.

The chain recombines TRBV7-3 with TRBJ2-5, with D perhaps TRBD2 (6 bases). Germline lookup yields CDR1 SGHTA and CDR2 FQGTGA. The CDR3 is 15 residues long. V was shortened by 3 bases and J by 2 bases, with 13 bases between the two germline ends. The CDR3 coding sequence is TGTGCCAGCAGCTTCAGTAGCGGCACTCAAGAGACCCAGTACTTC. This encodes CASSFSSGTQETQYF.

This clonotype was counted only a few times. The V call is TRBV5-6, the J call TRBJ1-2, with D possibly being TRBD1 (6 bases). The V end was cut by 2 bases, the J end by 10 bases, with 24 bases between. CDR3 size: 16 residues. Germline V gene data show CDR1 as SGHDT and CDR2 as YYEEEE. CDR3: CASSFGQRNDPADYTF. CDR3 DNA sequence: TGTGCCAGCAGCTTTGGACAGCGTAACGATCCAGCAGACTACACCTTC.